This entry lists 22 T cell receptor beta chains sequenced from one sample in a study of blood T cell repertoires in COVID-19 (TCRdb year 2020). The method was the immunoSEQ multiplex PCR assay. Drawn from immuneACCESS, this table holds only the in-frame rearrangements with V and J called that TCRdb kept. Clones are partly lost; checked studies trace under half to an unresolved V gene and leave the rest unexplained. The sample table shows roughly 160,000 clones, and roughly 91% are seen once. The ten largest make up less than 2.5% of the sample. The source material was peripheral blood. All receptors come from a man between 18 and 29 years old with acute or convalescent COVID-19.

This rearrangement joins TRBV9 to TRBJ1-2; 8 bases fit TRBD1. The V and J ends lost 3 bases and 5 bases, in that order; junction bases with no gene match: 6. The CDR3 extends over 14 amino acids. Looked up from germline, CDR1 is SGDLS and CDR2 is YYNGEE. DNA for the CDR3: TGTGCCAGCAGCGGGACTACAGGGGGATATGGCTACACCTTC. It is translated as CASSGTTGGYGYTF. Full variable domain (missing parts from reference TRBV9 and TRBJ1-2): DSGVTQTPKHLITATGQRVTLRCSPRSGDLSVYWYQQSLDQGLQFLIQYYNGEERAKGNILERFSAQQFPDLHSELNLSSLELGDSALYFCASSGTTGGYGYTFGSGTRLTVV.

CDR3 coding DNA: TGTGCCAGCTCACCCACTTGGGGGGATTTGAACACTGAAGCTTTCTTT. This codes for CASSPTWGDLNTEAFF. The gene calls are TRBV18 and TRBJ1-1; the D gene is possibly TRBD1 (5 bases). The CDR3 totals 16 residues. Trimming cost V 3 bases and J 0 bases, with 14 bases left between them. Germline V gene sequence: CDR1 KGHSH, CDR2 LQKENI.

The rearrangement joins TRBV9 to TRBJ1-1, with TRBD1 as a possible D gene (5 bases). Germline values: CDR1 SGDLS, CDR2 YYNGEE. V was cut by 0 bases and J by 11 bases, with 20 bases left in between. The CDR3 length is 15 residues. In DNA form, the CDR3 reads TGTGCCAGCAGCGTAGGGGATCGGGACTCCCTGGGGGCTTTCTTT. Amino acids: CASSVGDRDSLGAFF.

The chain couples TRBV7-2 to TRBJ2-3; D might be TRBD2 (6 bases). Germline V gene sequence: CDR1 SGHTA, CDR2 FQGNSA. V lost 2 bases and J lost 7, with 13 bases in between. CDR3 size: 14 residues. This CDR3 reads CASSLLRDSNTQYF. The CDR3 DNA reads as TGTGCCAGCAGCTTACTAAGGGACTCCAATACGCAGTATTTT.

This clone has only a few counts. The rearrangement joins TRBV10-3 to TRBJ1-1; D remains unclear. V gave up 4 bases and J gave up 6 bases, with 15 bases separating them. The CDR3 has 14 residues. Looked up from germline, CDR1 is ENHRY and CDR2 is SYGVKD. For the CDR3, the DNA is TGTGCCATCAGTGGACTCTCGAATCGGGCTGAAGCTTTCTTT. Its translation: CAISGLSNRAEAFF.

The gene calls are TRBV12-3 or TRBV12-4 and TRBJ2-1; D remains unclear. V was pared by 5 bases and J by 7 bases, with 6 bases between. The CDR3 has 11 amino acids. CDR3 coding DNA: TGTGCCAGCAGTCTAAATAATGAGCAGTTCTTC. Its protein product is CASSLNNEQFF.

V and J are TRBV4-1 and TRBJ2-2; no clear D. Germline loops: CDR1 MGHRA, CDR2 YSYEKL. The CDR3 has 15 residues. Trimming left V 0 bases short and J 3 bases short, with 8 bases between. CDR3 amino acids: CASSQEDSDTGELFF. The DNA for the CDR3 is TGCGCCAGCAGCCAAGAAGACTCAGACACCGGGGAGCTGTTTTTT.

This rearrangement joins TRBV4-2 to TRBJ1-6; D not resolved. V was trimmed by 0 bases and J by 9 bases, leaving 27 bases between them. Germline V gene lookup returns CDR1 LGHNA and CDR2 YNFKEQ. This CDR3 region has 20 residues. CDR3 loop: CASSQDALHVGARISSPLHF. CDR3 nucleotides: TGTGCCAGCAGCCAAGACGCACTCCACGTGGGCGCCCGTATCAGTTCACCCCTCCACTTT.

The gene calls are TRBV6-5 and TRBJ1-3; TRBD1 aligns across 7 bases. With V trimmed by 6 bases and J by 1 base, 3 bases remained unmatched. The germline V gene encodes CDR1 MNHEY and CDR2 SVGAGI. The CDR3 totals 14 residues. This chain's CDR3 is CASSWGQSGNTIYF. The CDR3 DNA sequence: TGTGCCAGCAGCTGGGGACAGTCTGGAAACACCATATATTTT.

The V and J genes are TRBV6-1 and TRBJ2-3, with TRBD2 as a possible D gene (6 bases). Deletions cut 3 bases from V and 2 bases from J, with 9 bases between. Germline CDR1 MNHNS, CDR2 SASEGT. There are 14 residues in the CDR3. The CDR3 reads CASSDSGLTDTQYF. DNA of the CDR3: TGTGCCAGCAGTGATAGCGGTCTCACAGATACGCAGTATTTT.

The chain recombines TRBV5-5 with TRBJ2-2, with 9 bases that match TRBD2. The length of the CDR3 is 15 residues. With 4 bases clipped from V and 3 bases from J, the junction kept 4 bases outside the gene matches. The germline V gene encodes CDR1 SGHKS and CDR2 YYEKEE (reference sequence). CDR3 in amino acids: CASSRLAGDTGELFF. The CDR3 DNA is TGTGCCAGCAGCCGATTAGCGGGAGACACCGGGGAGCTGTTTTTT.

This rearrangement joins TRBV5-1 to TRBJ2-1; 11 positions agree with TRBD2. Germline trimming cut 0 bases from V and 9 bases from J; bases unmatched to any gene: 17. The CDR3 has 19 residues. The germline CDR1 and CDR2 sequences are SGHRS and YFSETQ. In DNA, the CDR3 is TGCGCCAGCAGCTTGGACGCCCTAGGTAGCGGGGGGGCAAGCGGTGAGCAGTTCTTC. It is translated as CASSLDALGSGGASGEQFF.

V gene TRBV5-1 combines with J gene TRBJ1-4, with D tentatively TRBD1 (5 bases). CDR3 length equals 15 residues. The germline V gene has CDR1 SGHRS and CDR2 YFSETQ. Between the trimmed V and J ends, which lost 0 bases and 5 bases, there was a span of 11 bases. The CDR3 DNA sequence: TGCGCCAGCAGCTTGGCTGGTGGGGGGAATGAAAAACTGTTTTTT. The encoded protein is CASSLAGGGNEKLFF.

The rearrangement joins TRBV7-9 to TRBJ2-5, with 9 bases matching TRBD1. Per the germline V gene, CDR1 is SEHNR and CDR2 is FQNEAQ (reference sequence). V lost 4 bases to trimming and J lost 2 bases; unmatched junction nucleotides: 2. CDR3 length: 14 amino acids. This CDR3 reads CASSYGTGQETQYF. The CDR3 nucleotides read TGTGCCAGCAGCTACGGGACAGGGCAAGAGACCCAGTACTTC. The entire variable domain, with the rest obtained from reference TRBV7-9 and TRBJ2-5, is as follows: DTGVSQNPRHKITKRGQNVTFRCDPISEHNRLYWYRQTLGQGPEFLTYFQNEAQLEKSRLLSDRFSAERPKGSFSTLEIQRTEQGDSAMYLCASSYGTGQETQYFGPGTRLLVL.

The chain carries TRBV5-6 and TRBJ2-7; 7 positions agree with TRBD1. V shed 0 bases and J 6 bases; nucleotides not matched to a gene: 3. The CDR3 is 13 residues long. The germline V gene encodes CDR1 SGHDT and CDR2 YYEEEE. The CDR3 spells CASSLGDSTEQYF. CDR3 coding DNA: TGTGCCAGCAGCTTGGGGGACAGTACCGAGCAGTACTTC.

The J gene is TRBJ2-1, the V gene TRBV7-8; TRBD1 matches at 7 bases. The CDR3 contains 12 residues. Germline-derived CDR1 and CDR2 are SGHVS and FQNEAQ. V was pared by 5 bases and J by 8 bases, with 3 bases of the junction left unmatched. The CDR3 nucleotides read TGTGCCAGCAGCAACAGGGGAGATGAGCAGTTCTTC. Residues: CASSNRGDEQFF.

The CDR3 sequence is CSVRAGTGDPMATNEKLFF. DNA for the CDR3: TGCAGCGTTCGGGCCGGGACAGGGGATCCTATGGCAACTAATGAAAAACTGTTTTTT. The rearrangement joins TRBV29-1 to TRBJ1-4; 10 bases match TRBD1. The CDR3 totals 19 residues. Losses at the gene ends were 5 bases for V and 0 bases for J; bases not matched to a gene: 15. Germline CDR1 and CDR2: SQVTM and ANQGSEA.

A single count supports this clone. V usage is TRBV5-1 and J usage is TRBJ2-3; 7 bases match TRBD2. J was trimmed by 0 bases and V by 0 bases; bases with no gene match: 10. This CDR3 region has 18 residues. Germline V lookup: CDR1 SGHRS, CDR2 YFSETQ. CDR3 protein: CASSLDGGMYESTDTQYF. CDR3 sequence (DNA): TGCGCCAGCAGCTTGGACGGGGGGATGTATGAGAGCACAGATACGCAGTATTTT. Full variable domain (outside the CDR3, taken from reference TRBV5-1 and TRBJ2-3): KAGVTQTPRYLIKTRGQQVTLSCSPISGHRSVSWYQQTPGQGLQFLFEYFSETQRNKGNFPGRFSGRQFSNSRSEMNVSTLELGDSALYLCASSLDGGMYESTDTQYFGPGTRLTVL.

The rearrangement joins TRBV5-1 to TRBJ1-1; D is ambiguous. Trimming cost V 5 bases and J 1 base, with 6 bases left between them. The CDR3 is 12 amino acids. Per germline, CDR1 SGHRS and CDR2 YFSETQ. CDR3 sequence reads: CASRMANTEAFF. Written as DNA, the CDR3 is TGCGCCAGCAGGATGGCGAACACTGAAGCTTTCTTT.

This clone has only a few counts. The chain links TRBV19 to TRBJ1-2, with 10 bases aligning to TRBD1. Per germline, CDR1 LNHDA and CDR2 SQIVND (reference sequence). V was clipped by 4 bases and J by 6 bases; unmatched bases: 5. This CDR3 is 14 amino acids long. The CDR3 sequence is CASSSSGTGDGYTF. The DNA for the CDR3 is TGTGCCAGTAGTAGCTCAGGGACAGGGGATGGCTACACCTTC.

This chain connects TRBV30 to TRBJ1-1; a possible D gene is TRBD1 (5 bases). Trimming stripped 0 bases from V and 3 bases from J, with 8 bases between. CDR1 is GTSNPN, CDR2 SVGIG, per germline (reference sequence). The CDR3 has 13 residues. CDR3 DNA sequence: TGTGCCTGGAGTGTTAAGGGGTACACTGAAGCTTTCTTT. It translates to CAWSVKGYTEAFF.

The CDR3 reads CASSLLIAGEQYF. The CDR3 bases are TGCGCCAGCAGCCTCCTGATCGCGGGTGAGCAGTACTTC. The chain uses TRBV5-1 and TRBJ2-7, with D tentatively TRBD2 (5 bases). Between the trimmed V and J ends, which lost 4 bases and 7 bases, there was a span of 15 bases. The CDR3 loop spans 13 amino acids. Per germline, CDR1 SGHRS and CDR2 YFSETQ.